This T cell receptor (beta chain) emerged from a study of blood T cells in healthy people across ages. Study background: Template switching picked up about one barcoded beta molecule for each two T cells. Broader study findings: The fall in TCR beta diversity per million T cells was roughly linear with age.

A second roughly 7 to 11 cycle PCR used barcoded and J-beta primers. TCRdb re-derived calls from the 5' RACE reads in MiXCR, one entry per CDR3 protein. This table has around 870,000 distinct CDR3 sequences, under 30% appearing once. Germline CDR1 reads MDHEN; CDR2 reads SYDVKM. The junction had 9 bases not matched to a gene; V was cut back by 4 bases and J by 4 bases. This CDR3 has 17 residues. This clonotype was observed many times. Its specificity is not known. This chain uses TRBV28 with TRBJ2-1, with 11 bases matching TRBD2. The sequencing sample was made of blood. The origin of this receptor is a woman at least 80 years old in good health. CDR3 sequence (DNA): TGTGCCAGCAGTTGGGACCCCCGACTAGCGGGGTACAATGAGCAGTTCTTC. Residues: CASSWDPRLAGYNEQFF. Full variable domain (missing parts from reference TRBV28 and TRBJ2-1): DVKVTQSSRYLVKRTGEKVFLECVQDMDHENMFWYRQDPGLGLRLIYFSYDVKMKEKGDIPEGYSVSREKKERFSLILESASTNQTSMYLCASSWDPRLAGYNEQFFGPGTRLTVL.